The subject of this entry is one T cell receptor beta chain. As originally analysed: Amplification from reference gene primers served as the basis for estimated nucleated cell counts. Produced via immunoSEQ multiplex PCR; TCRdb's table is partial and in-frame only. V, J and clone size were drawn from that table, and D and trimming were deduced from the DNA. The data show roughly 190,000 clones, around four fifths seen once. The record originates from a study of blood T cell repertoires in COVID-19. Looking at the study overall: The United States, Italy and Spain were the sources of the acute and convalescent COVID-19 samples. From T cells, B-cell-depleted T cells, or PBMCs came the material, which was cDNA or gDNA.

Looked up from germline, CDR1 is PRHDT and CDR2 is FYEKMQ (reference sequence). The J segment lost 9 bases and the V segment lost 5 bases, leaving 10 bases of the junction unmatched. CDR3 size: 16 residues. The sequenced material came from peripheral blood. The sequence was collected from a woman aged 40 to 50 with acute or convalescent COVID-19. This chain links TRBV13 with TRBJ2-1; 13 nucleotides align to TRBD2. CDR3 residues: CASSTPLAGGPGEQFF. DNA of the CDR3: TGTGCCAGCAGCACCCCACTAGCGGGAGGGCCCGGTGAGCAGTTCTTC.